The present entry profiles one T cell receptor (beta chain) with its context. The source of the sample is a study of blood T cell repertoires in COVID-19. Study context: Samples of COVID-19 (acute and convalescent) were obtained from the United States, Italy and Spain.

Across fewer than 25 US areas, participants ranged in age from about 18 to 89 years. Donors in Cohort 3 counted as recovered after two negative PCRs, clearance, or symptom resolution. Some clones are missing from TCRdb's copy, which holds only in-frame ones; the method was immunoSEQ multiplex PCR. The sample contains almost 200,000 clones, roughly 90% of which appear only once. The germline V gene encodes CDR1 KGHSH and CDR2 LQKENI. The junction had 8 bases not matched to a gene; V was cut back by 8 bases and J by 4 bases. CDR3 size: 14 residues. The source is a woman aged 18-29 years who had recovered from COVID-19. The sequenced sample consisted of PBMCs or T cells enriched from blood (not recorded which). The chain is built from TRBV18 and TRBJ2-1; 7 bases map to TRBD2. The DNA of the CDR3 is TGTGCCAGCCGACTTGGGGGGGGGTACAATGAGCAGTTCTTC. Translating it yields CASRLGGGYNEQFF.